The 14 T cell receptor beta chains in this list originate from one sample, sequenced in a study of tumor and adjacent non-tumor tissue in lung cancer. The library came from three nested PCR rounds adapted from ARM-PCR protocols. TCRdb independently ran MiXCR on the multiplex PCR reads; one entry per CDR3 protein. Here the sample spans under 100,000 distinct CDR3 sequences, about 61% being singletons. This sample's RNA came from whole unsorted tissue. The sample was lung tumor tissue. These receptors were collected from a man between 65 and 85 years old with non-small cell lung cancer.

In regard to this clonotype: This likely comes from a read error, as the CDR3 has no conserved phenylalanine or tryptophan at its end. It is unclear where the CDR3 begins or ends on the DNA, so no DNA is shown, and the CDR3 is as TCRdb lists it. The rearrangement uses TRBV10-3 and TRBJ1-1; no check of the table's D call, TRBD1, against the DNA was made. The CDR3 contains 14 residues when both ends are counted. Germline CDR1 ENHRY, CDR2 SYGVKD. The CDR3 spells CAISRTGRDTEAFC.

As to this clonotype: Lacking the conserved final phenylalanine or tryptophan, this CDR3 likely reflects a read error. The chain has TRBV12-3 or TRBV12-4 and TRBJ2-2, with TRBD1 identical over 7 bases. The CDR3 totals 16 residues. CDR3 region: CASSLAQGRGTGELFL. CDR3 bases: TGTGCCAGCAGTTTAGCACAGGGGCGAGGCACCGGGGAACTGTTTTTA.

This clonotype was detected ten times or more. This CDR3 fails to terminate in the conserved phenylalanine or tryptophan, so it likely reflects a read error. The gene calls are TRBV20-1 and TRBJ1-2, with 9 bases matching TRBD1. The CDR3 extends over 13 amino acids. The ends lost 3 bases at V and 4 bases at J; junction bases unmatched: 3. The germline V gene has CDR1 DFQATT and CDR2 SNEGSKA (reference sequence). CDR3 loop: CSASLTGGYGYTL. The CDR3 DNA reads TGCAGTGCTAGCTTGACAGGGGGCTATGGCTACACCTTA.

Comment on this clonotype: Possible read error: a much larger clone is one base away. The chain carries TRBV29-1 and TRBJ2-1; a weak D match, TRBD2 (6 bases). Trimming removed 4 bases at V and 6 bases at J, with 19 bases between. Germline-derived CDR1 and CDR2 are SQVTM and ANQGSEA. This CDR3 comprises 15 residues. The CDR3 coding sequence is TGCAGCGTTGGAGGAGGGGCAGGTCTCCCCAATGAGCAGTTCTTC. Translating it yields CSVGGGAGLPNEQFF.

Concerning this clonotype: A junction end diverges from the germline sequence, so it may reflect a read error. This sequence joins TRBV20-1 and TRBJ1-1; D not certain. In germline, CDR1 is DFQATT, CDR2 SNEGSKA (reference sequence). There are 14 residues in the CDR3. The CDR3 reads CSAPPRGRHTEAFF. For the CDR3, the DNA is TGCAGTGCCCCCCCACGGGGAAGGCACACTGAGGCTTTCTTT.

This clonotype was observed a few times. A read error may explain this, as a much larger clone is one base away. CDR3 sequence: CASTGGRSCNEQFF. CDR3 coding DNA: TGTGCCAGCACCGGGGGAAGATCCTGCAATGAGCAGTTCTTC. V gene TRBV6-1 combines with J gene TRBJ2-1; D may be TRBD2 (6 bases). Germline CDR1 reads MNHNS; CDR2 reads SASEGT. The CDR3 is 14 residues long.

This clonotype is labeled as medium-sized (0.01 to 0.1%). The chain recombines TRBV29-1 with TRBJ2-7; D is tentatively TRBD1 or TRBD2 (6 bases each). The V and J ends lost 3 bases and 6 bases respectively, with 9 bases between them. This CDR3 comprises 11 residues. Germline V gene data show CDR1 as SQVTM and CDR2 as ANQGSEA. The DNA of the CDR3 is TGCAGCGTTGAGTCGGGGGCCGAGCAGTACTTC. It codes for CSVESGAEQYF.

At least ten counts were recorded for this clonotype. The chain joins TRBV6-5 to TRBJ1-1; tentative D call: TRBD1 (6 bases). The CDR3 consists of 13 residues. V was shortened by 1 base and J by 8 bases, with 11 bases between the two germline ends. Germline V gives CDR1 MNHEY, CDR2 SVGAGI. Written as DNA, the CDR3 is TGTGCCAGCAGTTACTTAAGGGGGGAGGAAGCTTTCTTT. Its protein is CASSYLRGEEAFF.

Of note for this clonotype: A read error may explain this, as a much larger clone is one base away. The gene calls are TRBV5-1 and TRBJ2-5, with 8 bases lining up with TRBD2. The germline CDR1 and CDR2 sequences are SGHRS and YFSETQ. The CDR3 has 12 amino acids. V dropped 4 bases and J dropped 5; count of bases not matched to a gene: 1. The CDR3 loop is CASSPSGETQYF. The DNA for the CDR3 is TGCGCCAGCAGCCCTAGCGGGGAGACCCAGTACTTC. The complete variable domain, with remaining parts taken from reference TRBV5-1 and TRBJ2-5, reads KAGVTQTPRYLIKTRGQQVTLSCSPISGHRSVSWYQQTPGQGLQFLFEYFSETQRNKGNFPGRFSGRQFSNSRSEMNVSTLELGDSALYLCASSPSGETQYFGPGTRLLVL.

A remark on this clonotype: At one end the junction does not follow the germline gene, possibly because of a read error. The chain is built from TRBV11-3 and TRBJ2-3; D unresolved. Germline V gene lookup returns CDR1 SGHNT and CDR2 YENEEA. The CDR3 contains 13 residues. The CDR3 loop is CASSLVTTDTLYF. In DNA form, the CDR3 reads TGTGCCAGCAGCTTAGTGACCACAGATACGCTGTATTTT.

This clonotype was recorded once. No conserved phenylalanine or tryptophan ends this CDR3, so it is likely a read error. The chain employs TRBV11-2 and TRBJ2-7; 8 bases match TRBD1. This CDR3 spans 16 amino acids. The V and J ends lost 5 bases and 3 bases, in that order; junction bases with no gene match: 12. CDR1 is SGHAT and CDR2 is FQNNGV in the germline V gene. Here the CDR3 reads CASSPIAGTGIYEQYY. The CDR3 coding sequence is TGTGCCAGCAGCCCGATTGCCGGGACAGGTATCTACGAGCAGTACTAC.

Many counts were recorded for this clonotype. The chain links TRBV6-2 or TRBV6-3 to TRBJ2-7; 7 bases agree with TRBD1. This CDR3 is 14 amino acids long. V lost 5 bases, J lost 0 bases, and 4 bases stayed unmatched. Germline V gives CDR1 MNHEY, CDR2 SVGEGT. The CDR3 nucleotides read TGTGCCAGCAGTCACAGACAGGGCTCCTACGAGCAGTACTTC. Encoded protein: CASSHRQGSYEQYF.

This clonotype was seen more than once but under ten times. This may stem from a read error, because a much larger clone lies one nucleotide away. The CDR3 loop is CASSQVGGANEQSF. The CDR3 DNA reads TGCGCCAGCAGCCAAGTCGGAGGAGCAAATGAGCAGTCCTTC. V gene TRBV4-1 combines with J gene TRBJ2-1, with a weak D call TRBD2 (5 bases). CDR1 MGHRA and CDR2 YSYEKL come from the germline V gene. CDR3 size: 14 residues.

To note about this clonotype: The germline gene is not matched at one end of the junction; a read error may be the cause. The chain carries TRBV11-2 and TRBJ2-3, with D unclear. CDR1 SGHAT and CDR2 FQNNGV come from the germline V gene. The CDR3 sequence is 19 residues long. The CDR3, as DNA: TGTGCGAGCAGCTCCCTTCGTGACGGCAGGTGGCTGTACACAGATACGCAGTATTTT. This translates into CASSSLRDGRWLYTDTQYF.